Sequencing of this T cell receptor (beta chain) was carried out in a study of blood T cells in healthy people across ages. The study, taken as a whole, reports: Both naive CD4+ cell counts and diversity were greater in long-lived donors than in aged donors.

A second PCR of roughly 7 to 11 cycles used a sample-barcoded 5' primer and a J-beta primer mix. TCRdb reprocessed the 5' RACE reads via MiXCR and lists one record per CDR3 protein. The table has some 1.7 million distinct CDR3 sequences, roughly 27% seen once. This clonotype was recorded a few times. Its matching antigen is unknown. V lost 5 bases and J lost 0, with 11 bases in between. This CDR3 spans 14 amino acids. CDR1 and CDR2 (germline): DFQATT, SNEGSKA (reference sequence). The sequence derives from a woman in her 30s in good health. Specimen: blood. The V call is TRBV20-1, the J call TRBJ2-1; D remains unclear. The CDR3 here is CSAPARISYNEQFF. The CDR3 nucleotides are TGCAGTGCTCCCGCCCGGATCTCCTACAATGAGCAGTTCTTC.